These T cell receptor beta chains were read from a single sample in a study of blood T cell repertoires in COVID-19. Generated by immunoSEQ multiplex PCR, the TCRdb table keeps only in-frame clones and is missing some. The sample has fewer than 150,000 clones; about 87% are singletons. The sequenced sample consisted of PBMCs or T cells enriched from blood (not recorded which). The receptors originated from a man aged 45-65 years in a cohort exposed to, infected with or recovered from COVID-19 (not recorded which). Each CDR3 is given with its conserved first and last residue. The D gene is left open where the match is weak. Clone size is stated in some rows and not others, as once, few, many or a class when expanded.

v_call	j_call	clone_size	d_call	cdr3_aa	cdr3_nt
TRBV19	TRBJ1-5	.	.	CASSANRMNQPQHF	TGTGCCAGTAGTGCGAACAGGATGAATCAGCCCCAGCATTTT
TRBV19	TRBJ2-1	.	.	CASSLSGTLYNEQFF	TGTGCCAGTAGTTTGAGCGGTACCTTATACAATGAGCAGTTCTTC
TRBV6-2/TRBV6-3	TRBJ2-7	.	TRBD2	CASSYSGQLAGAEQYF	TGTGCCAGCAGTTACTCCGGCCAACTAGCGGGAGCTGAGCAGTACTTC
TRBV24-1	TRBJ2-1	.	.	CATSDPGYNEQFF	TGTGCCACCAGTGATCCCGGCTACAATGAGCAGTTCTTC
TRBV5-6	TRBJ2-3	.	TRBD2	CASSSVAGLNTDTQYF	TGTGCCAGCAGCTCTGTAGCGGGTTTAAACACAGATACGCAGTATTTT
TRBV7-9	TRBJ1-5	.	TRBD1	CASSLDGDRGRVSNQPQHF	TGTGCCAGCAGCTTAGACGGGGACAGGGGGCGGGTGAGCAATCAGCCCCAGCATTTT
TRBV7-3	TRBJ2-1	.	.	CASSLTWSSYNEQFF	TGTGCCAGCAGCTTAACGTGGAGCTCCTACAATGAGCAGTTCTTC
TRBV13	TRBJ1-3	.	TRBD1	CASRPPTGGGNTIYF	TGTGCCAGCAGACCCCCTACAGGGGGCGGAAACACCATATATTTT
TRBV27	TRBJ2-7	.	TRBD2	CASSPFGGSAHEQYF	TGTGCCAGCAGTCCCTTCGGCGGGAGTGCCCACGAGCAGTACTTC
TRBV6-2/TRBV6-3	TRBJ2-1	.	.	CASSYSSTGSHNEQFF	TGTGCCAGCAGTTACTCGTCAACGGGATCCCACAATGAGCAGTTCTTC
TRBV5-1	TRBJ2-1	.	.	CASSLAQRRRDNEQFF	TGCGCCAGCAGCTTGGCCCAGCGGAGGAGGGACAATGAGCAGTTCTTC
TRBV27	TRBJ2-7	.	TRBD1	CASSLRQGALEQYF	TGTGCCAGCAGTTTAAGACAGGGGGCGTTGGAGCAGTACTTC
TRBV18	TRBJ2-1	.	TRBD2	CASSPLVLAGLNEQFF	TGTGCCAGCTCACCCCTCGTCCTAGCGGGGTTAAATGAGCAGTTCTTC
TRBV25-1	TRBJ2-7	.	.	CASSASLGSYEQYF	TGTGCCAGCAGTGCCTCCCTAGGCTCCTACGAGCAGTACTTC
TRBV7-3	TRBJ2-1	.	.	CASSLGNQGDEQFF	TGTGCCAGCAGCTTAGGGAACCAGGGTGATGAGCAGTTCTTC
TRBV11-3	TRBJ1-1	.	.	CASSLSSTGPEAFF	TGTGCCAGCAGTCTAAGTAGTACAGGGCCTGAAGCTTTCTTT
TRBV28	TRBJ1-1	.	.	CASTTQPTTDINTEAFF	TGTGCCAGCACCACACAACCGACGACAGATATTAACACTGAAGCTTTCTTT
TRBV7-9	TRBJ1-1	.	TRBD1	CASSSILGQGPTEAFF	TGTGCCAGCAGCTCTATACTCGGACAGGGTCCCACTGAAGCTTTCTTT
TRBV3-1/TRBV3-2	TRBJ2-3	.	TRBD2	CASSPLAGGTTDTQYF	TGTGCCAGCAGCCCCTTGGCGGGGGGCACCACAGATACGCAGTATTTT
TRBV24-1	TRBJ2-2	.	.	CATSDPDQVAGELFF	TGTGCCACCAGTGATCCTGACCAGGTGGCCGGGGAGCTGTTTTTT
TRBV5-1	TRBJ2-7	.	TRBD2	CASSLGGSGEQYF	TGCGCCAGCAGCTTGGGCGGGAGTGGGGAGCAGTACTTC
TRBV4-3	TRBJ2-1	.	TRBD1	CASSQDRGGPYNEQFF	TGCGCCAGCAGCCAGGACAGGGGGGGACCCTACAATGAGCAGTTCTTC
TRBV10-3	TRBJ2-3	.	TRBD2	CAISGSTSGSVTDTQYF	TGTGCCATCAGTGGCTCTACTAGCGGGAGCGTCACAGATACGCAGTATTTT
TRBV2	TRBJ2-3	.	TRBD2	CASSSVLGLAGTDTQYF	TGTGCCAGCAGCTCCGTCCTCGGACTAGCGGGAACAGATACGCAGTATTTT
TRBV15	TRBJ1-1	once	TRBD1	CATSRDRGNTEAFF	TGTGCCACCAGCAGGGACAGGGGGAACACTGAAGCTTTCTTT
TRBV7-8	TRBJ2-1	once	TRBD2	CASSPLAGLYNEQFF	TGTGCCAGCAGCCCTCTAGCGGGACTATACAATGAGCAGTTCTTC
TRBV11-3	TRBJ2-7	.	.	CASSLLSSYEQYF	TGTGCCAGCAGCTTACTGAGCTCCTACGAGCAGTACTTC
TRBV19	TRBJ1-2	.	.	CASKRVGYTF	TGTGCCAGTAAACGGGTTGGCTACACCTTC
TRBV6-4	TRBJ1-6	.	.	CASSDSGSYNSPLHF	TGTGCCAGCAGTGACTCTGGCAGTTATAATTCACCCCTCCACTTT
TRBV5-1	TRBJ2-7	.	TRBD2	CASRVGTSGHYEQYF	TGCGCCAGCAGGGTGGGGACTAGCGGACACTACGAGCAGTACTTC
TRBV4-3	TRBJ2-7	few	TRBD1	CASSQSGAGQGAYEQYF	TGCGCCAGCAGCCAAAGTGGGGCTGGCCAGGGGGCCTACGAGCAGTACTTC
TRBV4-3	TRBJ2-3	.	.	CASSQASSTDTQYF	TGCGCCAGCAGCCAAGCTTCTAGCACAGATACGCAGTATTTT
TRBV6-2/TRBV6-3	TRBJ1-1	.	.	CASSYGGALNTEAFF	TGTGCCAGCAGTTATGGGGGGGCCCTAAACACTGAAGCTTTCTTT
TRBV5-1	TRBJ2-3	.	.	CASSFGREYTDTQYF	TGCGCCAGCAGCTTTGGCAGGGAATACACAGATACGCAGTATTTT
TRBV4-1	TRBJ2-5	few	.	CASSQVGAERETQYF	TGCGCCAGCAGCCAAGTCGGTGCCGAAAGAGAGACCCAGTACTTC
TRBV11-3	TRBJ2-1	.	TRBD2	CASSPSGSYEQFF	TGTGCCAGCAGCCCAAGCGGGAGCTATGAGCAGTTCTTC
TRBV10-3	TRBJ1-2	once	TRBD1	CAIRGQGANYGYTF	TGTGCCATCAGGGGACAGGGAGCTAACTATGGCTACACCTTC
TRBV9	TRBJ1-4	.	TRBD1	CASSVSGQGNEKLFF	TGTGCCAGCAGCGTGAGCGGACAGGGTAATGAAAAACTGTTTTTT
TRBV5-8	TRBJ1-1	.	TRBD1	CASSPRGQGFYTEAFF	TGTGCCAGCAGCCCTCGGGGACAGGGATTTTACACTGAAGCTTTCTTT
TRBV23-1	TRBJ2-3	.	.	CASSFRYSTTDTQYF	TGCGCCAGCAGTTTCCGATATTCGACTACAGATACGCAGTATTTT
TRBV2	TRBJ2-1	.	TRBD2	CASSGLAGAYNEQFF	TGTGCCAGCAGTGGACTAGCGGGAGCATACAATGAGCAGTTCTTC
TRBV18	TRBJ2-4	.	TRBD1	CASSPGTGVAKNIQYF	TGTGCCAGCTCCCCCGGGACAGGGGTGGCCAAAAACATTCAGTACTTC
TRBV18	TRBJ1-2	few	TRBD1	CASSLGQDYGYTF	TGTGCCAGCTCATTGGGACAGGACTATGGCTACACCTTC
TRBV27	TRBJ2-5	.	.	CASRLDYQETQYF	TGTGCCAGCAGGCTGGACTATCAAGAGACCCAGTACTTC
TRBV19	TRBJ2-1	.	TRBD2	CASTISGRANNEQFF	TGTGCCAGTACCATTAGCGGGAGGGCCAACAATGAGCAGTTCTTC
TRBV5-6	TRBJ2-5	.	TRBD2	CASSPRLAYFVETQYF	TGTGCCAGCAGCCCCCGACTAGCGTATTTTGTCGAGACCCAGTACTTC
TRBV7-8	TRBJ1-5	.	.	CASSLGQDGRSQPQHF	TGTGCCAGCAGCTTAGGTCAGGATGGAAGAAGTCAGCCCCAGCATTTT
TRBV4-2	TRBJ2-1	once	.	CASSQGISSYNEQFF	TGTGCCAGCAGCCAAGGTATCAGCTCCTACAATGAGCAGTTCTTC
TRBV3-1/TRBV3-2	TRBJ1-3	.	TRBD1	CASSQRGQGYSGNTIYF	TGTGCCAGCAGCCAAAGGGGACAGGGGTACTCTGGAAACACCATATATTTT
TRBV11-2	TRBJ1-1	.	TRBD1	CASSLGHRGRTVLNTEAFF	TGTGCCAGCAGCTTAGGGCACAGGGGGCGCACAGTCTTGAACACTGAAGCTTTCTTT
TRBV5-4	TRBJ2-5	.	.	CASSLASAEETQYF	TGTGCCAGCAGCTTGGCCTCGGCGGAGGAGACCCAGTACTTC
TRBV3-1/TRBV3-2	TRBJ1-1	.	.	CASSQYHRSPEAFF	TGTGCCAGCAGCCAATACCACAGGAGCCCCGAAGCTTTCTTT
TRBV11-1	TRBJ2-7	.	.	CASSLVGWTYEQYF	TGTGCCAGCAGCTTAGTGGGCTGGACCTACGAGCAGTACTTC
TRBV6-4	TRBJ1-2	.	TRBD1	CASSGGQEGDGYTF	TGTGCCAGCAGTGGTGGACAGGAAGGCGATGGCTACACCTTC
TRBV9	TRBJ2-7	.	.	CASSPRNVEHEQYF	TGTGCCAGCAGCCCCCGGAATGTGGAGCACGAGCAGTACTTC
TRBV9	TRBJ1-1	.	.	CASSVRGDPNTEAFF	TGTGCCAGCAGCGTACGGGGGGACCCCAACACTGAAGCTTTCTTT
TRBV19	TRBJ1-1	.	.	CASRRGYTEAFF	TGTGCCAGTAGGCGGGGATACACTGAAGCTTTCTTT
TRBV28	TRBJ2-5	.	.	CASSQGETQYF	TGTGCCAGCAGTCAGGGGGAGACCCAGTACTTC
TRBV18	TRBJ1-2	.	.	CASSPETANYGYTF	TGTGCCAGCTCACCAGAGACAGCTAACTATGGCTACACCTTC